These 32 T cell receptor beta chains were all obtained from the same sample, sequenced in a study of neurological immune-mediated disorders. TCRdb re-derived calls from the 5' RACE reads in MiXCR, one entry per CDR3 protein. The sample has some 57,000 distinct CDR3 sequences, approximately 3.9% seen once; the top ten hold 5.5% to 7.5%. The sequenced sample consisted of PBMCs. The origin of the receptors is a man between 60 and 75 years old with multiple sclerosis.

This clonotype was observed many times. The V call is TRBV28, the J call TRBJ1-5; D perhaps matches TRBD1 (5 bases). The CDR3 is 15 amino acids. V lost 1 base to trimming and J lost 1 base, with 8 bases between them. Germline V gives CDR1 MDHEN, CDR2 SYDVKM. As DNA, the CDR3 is TGTGCCAGCAGTTTATCCGGGGACAGCAATCAGCCCCAGCATTTT. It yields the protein CASSLSGDSNQPQHF.

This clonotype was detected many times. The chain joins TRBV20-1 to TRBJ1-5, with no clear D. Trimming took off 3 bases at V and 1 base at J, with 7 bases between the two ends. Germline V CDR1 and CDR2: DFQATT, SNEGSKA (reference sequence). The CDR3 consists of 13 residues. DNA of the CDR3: TGCAGTGCTAGTGGGGTAAGCAATCAGCCCCAGCATTTT. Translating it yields CSASGVSNQPQHF.

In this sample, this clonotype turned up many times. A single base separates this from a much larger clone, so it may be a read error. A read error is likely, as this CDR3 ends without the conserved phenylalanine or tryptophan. The CDR3 protein is CASSLSGGFSGANVLTC. The DNA of the CDR3 is TGTGCCAGCAGCTTGAGCGGGGGGTTCTCTGGGGCCAACGTCCTGACTTGC. The rearrangement joins TRBV7-2 to TRBJ2-6; 9 bases map to TRBD2. J gave up 0 bases and V 3 bases, and 3 bases lay outside the gene matches. CDR3 length: 17 residues. Per the germline V gene, CDR1 is SGHTA and CDR2 is FQGNSA.

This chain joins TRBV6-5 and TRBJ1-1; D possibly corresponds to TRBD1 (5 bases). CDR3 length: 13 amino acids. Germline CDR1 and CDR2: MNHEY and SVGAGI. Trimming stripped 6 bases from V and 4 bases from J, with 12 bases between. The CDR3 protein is CASSKHGGTEAFF. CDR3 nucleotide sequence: TGTGCCAGCAGCAAGCACGGGGGCACTGAAGCTTTCTTT.

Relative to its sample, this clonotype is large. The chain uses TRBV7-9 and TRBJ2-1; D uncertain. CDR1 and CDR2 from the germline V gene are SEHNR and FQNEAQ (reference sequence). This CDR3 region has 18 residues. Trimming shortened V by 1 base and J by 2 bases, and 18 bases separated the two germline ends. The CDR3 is CASSLGWLARPPYNEQFF. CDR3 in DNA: TGTGCCAGCAGCTTAGGATGGTTGGCGCGGCCCCCCTACAATGAGCAGTTCTTC.

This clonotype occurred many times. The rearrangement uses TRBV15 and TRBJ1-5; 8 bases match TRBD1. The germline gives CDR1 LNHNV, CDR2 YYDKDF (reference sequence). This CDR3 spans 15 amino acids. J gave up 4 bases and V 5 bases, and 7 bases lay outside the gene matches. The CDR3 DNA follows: TGTGCCACCAGCCCCCAGGGGGCTTGGAATCAGCCCCAGCATTTT. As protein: CATSPQGAWNQPQHF.

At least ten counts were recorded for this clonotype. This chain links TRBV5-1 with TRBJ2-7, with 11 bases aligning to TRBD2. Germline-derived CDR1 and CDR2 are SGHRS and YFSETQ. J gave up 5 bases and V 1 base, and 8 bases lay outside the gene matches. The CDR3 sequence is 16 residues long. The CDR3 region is CASSLQGTSGSHEQYF. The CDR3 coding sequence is TGCGCCAGCAGCTTGCAGGGGACTAGCGGATCCCACGAGCAGTACTTC.

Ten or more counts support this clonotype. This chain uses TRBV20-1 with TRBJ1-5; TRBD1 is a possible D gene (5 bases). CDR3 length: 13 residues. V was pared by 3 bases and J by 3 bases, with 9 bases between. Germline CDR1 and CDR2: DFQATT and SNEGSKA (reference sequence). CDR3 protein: CSASVGTNQPQHF. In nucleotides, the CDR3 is TGCAGTGCTAGTGTCGGGACCAATCAGCCCCAGCATTTT.

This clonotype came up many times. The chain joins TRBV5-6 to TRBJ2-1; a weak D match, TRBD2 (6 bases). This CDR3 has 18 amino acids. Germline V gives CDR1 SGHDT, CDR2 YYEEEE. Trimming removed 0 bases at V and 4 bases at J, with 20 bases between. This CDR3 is CASSLAYPYDGGYNEQFF. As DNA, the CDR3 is TGTGCCAGCAGCTTGGCGTATCCCTACGACGGGGGTTACAATGAGCAGTTCTTC.

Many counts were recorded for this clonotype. CDR3 sequence reads: CASSPRGAGPSSGNTIYF. The CDR3 DNA is TGCGCCAGCAGCCCTAGGGGGGCAGGGCCGAGCTCTGGAAACACCATATATTTT. The J gene is TRBJ1-3, the V gene TRBV5-1; D perhaps matches TRBD1 (6 bases). CDR3 size: 18 residues. CDR1 and CDR2 from the germline V gene are SGHRS and YFSETQ. The V end was cut by 4 bases, the J end by 0 bases, with 20 bases between.

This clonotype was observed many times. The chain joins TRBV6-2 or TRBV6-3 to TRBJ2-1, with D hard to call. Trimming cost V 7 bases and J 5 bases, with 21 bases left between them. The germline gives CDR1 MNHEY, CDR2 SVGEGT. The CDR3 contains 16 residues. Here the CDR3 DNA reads TGTGCCAGCAACCAGGTGTCAGTTAAGCCAAACAATGAGCAGTTCTTC. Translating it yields CASNQVSVKPNNEQFF.

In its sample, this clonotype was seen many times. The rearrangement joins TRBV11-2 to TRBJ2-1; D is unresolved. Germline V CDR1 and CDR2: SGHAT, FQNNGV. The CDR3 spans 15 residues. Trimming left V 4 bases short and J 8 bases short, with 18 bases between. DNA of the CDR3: TGTGCCAGCAGCTCAATCCGGGTCCCCAGCTATGAGCAGTTCTTC. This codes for CASSSIRVPSYEQFF.

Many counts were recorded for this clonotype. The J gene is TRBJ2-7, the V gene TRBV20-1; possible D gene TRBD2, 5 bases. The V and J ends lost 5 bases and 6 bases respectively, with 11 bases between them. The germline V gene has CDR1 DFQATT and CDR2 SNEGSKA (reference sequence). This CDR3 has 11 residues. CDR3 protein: CSASPGGEQYF. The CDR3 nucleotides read TGCAGTGCTTCCCCCGGAGGCGAGCAGTACTTC.

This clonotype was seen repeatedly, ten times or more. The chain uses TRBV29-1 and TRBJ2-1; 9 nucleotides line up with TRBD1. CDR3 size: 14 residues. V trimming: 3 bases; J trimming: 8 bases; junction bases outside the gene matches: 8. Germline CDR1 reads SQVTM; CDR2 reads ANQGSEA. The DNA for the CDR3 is TGCAGCGTTGACTTAGCGGACAGGGGTTATGAGCAGTTCTTC. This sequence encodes CSVDLADRGYEQFF.

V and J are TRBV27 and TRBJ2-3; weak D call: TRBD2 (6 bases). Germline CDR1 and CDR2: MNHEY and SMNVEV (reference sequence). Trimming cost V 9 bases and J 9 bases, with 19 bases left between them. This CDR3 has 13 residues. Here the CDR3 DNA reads TGTGCCAGTACCGGGAGTGGGTTGAGAACGCAGTATTTT. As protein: CASTGSGLRTQYF.

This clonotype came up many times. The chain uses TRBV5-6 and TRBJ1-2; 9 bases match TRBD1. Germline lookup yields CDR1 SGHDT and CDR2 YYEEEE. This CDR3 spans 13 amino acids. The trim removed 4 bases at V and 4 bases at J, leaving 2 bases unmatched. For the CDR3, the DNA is TGTGCCAGCAGCCCACAGGGGGCCTATGGCTACACCTTC. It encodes CASSPQGAYGYTF.

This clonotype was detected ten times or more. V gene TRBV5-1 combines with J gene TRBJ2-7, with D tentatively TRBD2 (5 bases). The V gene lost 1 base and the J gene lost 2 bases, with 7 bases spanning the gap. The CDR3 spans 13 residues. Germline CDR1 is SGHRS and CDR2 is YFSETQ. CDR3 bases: TGCGCCAGCAGCTTGAACGGGGCCTACGAGCAGTACTTC. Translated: CASSLNGAYEQYF.

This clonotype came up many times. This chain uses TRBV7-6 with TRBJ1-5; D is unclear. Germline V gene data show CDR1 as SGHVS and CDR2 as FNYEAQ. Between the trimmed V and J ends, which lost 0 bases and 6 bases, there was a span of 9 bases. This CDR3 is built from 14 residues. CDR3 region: CASSLAHYGQPQHF. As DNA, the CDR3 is TGTGCCAGCAGCTTAGCGCATTATGGTCAGCCCCAGCATTTT.

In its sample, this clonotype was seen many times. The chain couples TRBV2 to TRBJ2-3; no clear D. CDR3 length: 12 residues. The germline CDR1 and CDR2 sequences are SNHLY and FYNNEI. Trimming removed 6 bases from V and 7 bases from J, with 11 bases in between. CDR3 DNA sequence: TGTGCCAGCAGGCCTTCCGCAAATACGCAGTATTTT. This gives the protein CASRPSANTQYF.

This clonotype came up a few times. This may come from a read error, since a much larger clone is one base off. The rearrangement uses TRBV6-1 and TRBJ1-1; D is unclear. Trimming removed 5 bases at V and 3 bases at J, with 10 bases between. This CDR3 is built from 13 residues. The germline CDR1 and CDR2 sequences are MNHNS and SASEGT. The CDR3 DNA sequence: TGTGCCAGCAGTCGGAAGGTAGACACTGAAGCTTTCTTT. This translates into CASSRKVDTEAFF.

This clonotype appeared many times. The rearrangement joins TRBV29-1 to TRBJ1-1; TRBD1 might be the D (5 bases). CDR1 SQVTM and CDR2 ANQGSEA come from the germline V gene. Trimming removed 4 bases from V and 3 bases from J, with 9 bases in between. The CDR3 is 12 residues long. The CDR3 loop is CSVGGVHTEAFF. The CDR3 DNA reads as TGCAGCGTTGGGGGGGTACACACTGAAGCTTTCTTT.

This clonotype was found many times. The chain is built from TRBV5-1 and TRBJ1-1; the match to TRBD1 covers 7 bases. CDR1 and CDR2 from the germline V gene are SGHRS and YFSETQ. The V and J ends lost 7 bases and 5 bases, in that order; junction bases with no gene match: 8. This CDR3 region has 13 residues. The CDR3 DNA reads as TGCGCCAGCGGCAACAGGGGTGGAACTGAAGCTTTCTTT. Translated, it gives CASGNRGGTEAFF.

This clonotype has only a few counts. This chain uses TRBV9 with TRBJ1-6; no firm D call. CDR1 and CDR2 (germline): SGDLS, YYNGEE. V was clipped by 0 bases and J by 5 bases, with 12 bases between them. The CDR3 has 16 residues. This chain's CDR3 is CASSVEAWTDNSPLHF. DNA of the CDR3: TGTGCCAGCAGCGTAGAAGCGTGGACGGATAATTCACCCCTCCACTTT.

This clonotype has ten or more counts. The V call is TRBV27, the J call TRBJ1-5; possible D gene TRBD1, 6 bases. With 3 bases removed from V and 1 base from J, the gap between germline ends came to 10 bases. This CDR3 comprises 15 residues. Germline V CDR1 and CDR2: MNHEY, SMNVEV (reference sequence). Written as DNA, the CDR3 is TGTGCCAGCAGTTTGTTGGGGGCGAGCAATCAGCCCCAGCATTTT. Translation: CASSLLGASNQPQHF.

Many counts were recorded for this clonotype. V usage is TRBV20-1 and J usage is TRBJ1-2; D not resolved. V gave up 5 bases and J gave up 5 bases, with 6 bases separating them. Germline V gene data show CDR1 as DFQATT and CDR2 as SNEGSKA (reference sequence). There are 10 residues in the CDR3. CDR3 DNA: TGCAGTGCTCCTGGATATGGCTACACCTTC. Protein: CSAPGYGYTF.

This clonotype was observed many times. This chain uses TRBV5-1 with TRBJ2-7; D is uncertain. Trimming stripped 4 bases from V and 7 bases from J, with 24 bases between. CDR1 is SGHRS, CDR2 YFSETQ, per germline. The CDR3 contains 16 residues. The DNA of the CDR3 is TGCGCCAGCAGCCAAGGGAAGACTGGGGTCTACGGGGAGCAGTACTTC. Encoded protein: CASSQGKTGVYGEQYF. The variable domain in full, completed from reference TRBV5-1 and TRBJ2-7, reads KAGVTQTPRYLIKTRGQQVTLSCSPISGHRSVSWYQQTPGQGLQFLFEYFSETQRNKGNFPGRFSGRQFSNSRSEMNVSTLELGDSALYLCASSQGKTGVYGEQYFGPGTRLTVT.

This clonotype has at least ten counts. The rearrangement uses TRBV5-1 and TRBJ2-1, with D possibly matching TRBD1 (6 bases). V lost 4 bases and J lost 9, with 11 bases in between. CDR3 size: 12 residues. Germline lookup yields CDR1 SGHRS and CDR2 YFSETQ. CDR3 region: CASSPDSGEQFF. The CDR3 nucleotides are TGCGCCAGCAGCCCGGACAGCGGTGAGCAGTTCTTC.

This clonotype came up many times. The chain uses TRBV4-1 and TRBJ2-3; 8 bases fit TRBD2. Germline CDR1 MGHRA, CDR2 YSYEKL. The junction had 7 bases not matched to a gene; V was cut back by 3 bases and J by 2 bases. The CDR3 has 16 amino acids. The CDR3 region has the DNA TGCGCCAGCAGCCACCTTAGCGGGGACTTCACAGATACGCAGTATTTT. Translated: CASSHLSGDFTDTQYF.

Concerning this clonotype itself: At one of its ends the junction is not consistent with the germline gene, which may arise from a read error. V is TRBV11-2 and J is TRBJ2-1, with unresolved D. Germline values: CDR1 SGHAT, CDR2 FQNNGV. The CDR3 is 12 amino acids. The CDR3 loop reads CDSSRFTNEQFF. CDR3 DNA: TGTGACAGCAGCAGATTTACCAATGAGCAGTTCTTC.

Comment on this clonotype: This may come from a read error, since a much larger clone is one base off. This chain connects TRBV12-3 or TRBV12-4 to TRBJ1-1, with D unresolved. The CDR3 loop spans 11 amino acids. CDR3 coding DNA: TGTGACAGCAGCCGAGTCGGTGAAGCTTTCTTT. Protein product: CDSSRVGEAFF.

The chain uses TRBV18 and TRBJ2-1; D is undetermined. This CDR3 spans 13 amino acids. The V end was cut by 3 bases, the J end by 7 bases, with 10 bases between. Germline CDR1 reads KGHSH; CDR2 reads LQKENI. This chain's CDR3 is CASSPKLGNEQFF. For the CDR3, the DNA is TGTGCCAGCTCACCGAAATTAGGGAATGAGCAGTTCTTC.

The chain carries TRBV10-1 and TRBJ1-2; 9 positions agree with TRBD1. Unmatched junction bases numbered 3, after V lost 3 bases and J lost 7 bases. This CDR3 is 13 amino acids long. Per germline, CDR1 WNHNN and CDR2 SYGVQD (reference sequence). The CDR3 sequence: CASSEQGAVGYTF. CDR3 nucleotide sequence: TGCGCCAGCAGTGAACAGGGGGCGGTTGGCTACACCTTC.